This record looks at one T cell receptor (beta chain) sequence and its context. Germline-derived CDR1 and CDR2 are LNHNV and YYDKDF (reference sequence). Trimming left V 4 bases short and J 6 bases short, with 13 bases between. The CDR3 consists of 13 residues. These data are taken from a study of blood T cell repertoires in COVID-19. Study-level information: Both acute and convalescent COVID-19 samples were obtained from the United States, Italy and Spain. Sample material is recorded as cDNA or gDNA derived from T cells, B-cell-depleted T cells, or PBMCs.

Original data processing: Counts of nucleated cells, estimated from reference gene primer amplification, were obtained. Generated by immunoSEQ multiplex PCR, the TCRdb table keeps only in-frame clones and is missing some. V and J calls plus clone size are reproduced from that table; the DNA served to infer D and trimming. This sample has about 80,000 clones, with roughly four fifths found just once. Input material: peripheral blood. This receptor was taken from a man in his 70s with active or convalescent COVID-19. The chain employs TRBV15 and TRBJ2-7; possibly TRBD1 for D (5 bases). The CDR3 region is CATSIRAPSEQYF. In nucleotides, the CDR3 is TGTGCCACCAGCATCAGGGCTCCTAGCGAGCAGTACTTC.